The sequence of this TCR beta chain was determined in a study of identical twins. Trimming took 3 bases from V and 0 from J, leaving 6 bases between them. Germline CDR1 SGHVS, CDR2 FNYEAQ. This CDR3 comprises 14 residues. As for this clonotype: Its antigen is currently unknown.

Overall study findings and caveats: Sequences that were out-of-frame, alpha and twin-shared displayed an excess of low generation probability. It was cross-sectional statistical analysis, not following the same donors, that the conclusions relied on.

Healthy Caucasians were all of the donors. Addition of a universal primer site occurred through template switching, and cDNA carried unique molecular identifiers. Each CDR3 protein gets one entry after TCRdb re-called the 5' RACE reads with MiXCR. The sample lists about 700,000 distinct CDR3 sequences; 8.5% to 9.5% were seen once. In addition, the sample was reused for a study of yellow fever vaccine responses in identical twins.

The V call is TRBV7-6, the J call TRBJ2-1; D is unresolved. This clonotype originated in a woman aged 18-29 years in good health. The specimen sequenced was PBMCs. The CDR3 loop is CASSFHHSYNEQFF. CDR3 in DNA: TGTGCCAGCAGCTTCCACCACTCCTACAATGAGCAGTTCTTC.